A single T cell receptor beta chain is shown here with its context. What it binds is not known. TCR beta cDNA was generated via 5'RACE template switching incorporating UMIs. Each CDR3 protein gets one entry in TCRdb, which reprocessed the 5' RACE reads and gives no DNA. This listing includes roughly 380,000 distinct CDR3 sequences. This sample is drawn from a study of T cells expressing NK-cell markers. Study overall: In sorted CD3+CD56+NKG2C+, CD3+CD56+NKG2C- and CD3+CD56-NKG2C+ T cells, TCR beta repertoires were obtained. The study, taken as a whole, reports: CD8+ T cells in roughly six donors included dominant NKG2C+ clonotypes at roughly 1.0-7.0%. Researchers report these clonotypes also headed the CD3+CD56-NKG2C+ fraction in four donors.

The CDR3 runs to 14 residues. Looked up from germline, CDR1 is SQVTM and CDR2 is ANQGSEA. This receptor was taken from a man aged 18 to 70 in good health. The sequenced sample was blood T cells: a sorted CD56 or NKG2C T cell subset, CD4+ or CD8+ T cells, or bulk PBMC T cells (not recorded which). The chain couples TRBV29-1 to TRBJ2-5; the D call of TRBD1 rests on TCRdb alone, since no DNA is present to check it. This CDR3 reads CSVHGTGEPETQYF.